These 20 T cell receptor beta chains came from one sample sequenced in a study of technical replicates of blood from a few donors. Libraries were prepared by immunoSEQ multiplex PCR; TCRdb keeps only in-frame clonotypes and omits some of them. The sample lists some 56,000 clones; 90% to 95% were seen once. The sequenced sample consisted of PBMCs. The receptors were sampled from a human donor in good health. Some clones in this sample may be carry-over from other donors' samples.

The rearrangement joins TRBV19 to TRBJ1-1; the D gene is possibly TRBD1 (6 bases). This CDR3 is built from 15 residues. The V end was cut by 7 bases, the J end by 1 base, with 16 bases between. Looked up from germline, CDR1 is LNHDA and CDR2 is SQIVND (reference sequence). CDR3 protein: CASTTGREKNTEAFF. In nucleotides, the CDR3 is TGTGCCAGTACCACAGGGAGGGAGAAGAACACTGAAGCTTTCTTT.

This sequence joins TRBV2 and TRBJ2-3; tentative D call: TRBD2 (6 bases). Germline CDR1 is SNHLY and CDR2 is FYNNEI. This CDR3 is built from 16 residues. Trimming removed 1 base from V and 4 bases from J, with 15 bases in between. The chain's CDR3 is CASSEVTGVFADTQYF. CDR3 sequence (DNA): TGTGCCAGCAGTGAAGTGACGGGAGTTTTCGCAGATACGCAGTATTTT. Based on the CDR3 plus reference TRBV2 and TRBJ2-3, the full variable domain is EPEVTQTPSHQVTQMGQEVILRCVPISNHLYFYWYRQILGQKVEFLVSFYNNEISEKSEIFDDQFSVERPDGSNFTLKIRSTKLEDSAMYFCASSEVTGVFADTQYFGPGTRLTVL.

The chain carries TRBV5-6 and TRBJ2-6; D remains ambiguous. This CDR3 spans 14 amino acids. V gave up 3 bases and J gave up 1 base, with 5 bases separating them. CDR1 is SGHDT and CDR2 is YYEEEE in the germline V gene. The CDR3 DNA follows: TGTGCCAGCAGCTACGGTTCTGGGGCCAACGTCCTGACTTTC. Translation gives CASSYGSGANVLTF.

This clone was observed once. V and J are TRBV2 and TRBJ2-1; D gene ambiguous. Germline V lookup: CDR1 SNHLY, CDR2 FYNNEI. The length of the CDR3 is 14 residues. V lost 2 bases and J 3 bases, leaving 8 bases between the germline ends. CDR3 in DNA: TGTGCCAGCAGTGAACGGTCCCTCTACAATGAGCAGTTCTTC. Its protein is CASSERSLYNEQFF.

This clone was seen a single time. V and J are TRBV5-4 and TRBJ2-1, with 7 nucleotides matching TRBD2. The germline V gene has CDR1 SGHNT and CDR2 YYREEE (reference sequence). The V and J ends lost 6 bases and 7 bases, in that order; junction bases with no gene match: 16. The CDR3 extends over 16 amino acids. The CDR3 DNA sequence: TGTGCCAGCACCCGTGGGCTAGCGGTGAGGGAGAATGAGCAGTTCTTC. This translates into CASTRGLAVRENEQFF.

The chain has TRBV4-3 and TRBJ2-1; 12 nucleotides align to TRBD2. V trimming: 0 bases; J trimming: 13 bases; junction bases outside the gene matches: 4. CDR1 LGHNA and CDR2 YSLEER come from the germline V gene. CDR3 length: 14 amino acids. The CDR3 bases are TGCGCCAGCAGCCAAGATGGGGGACTAGCGGGCCAGTTCTTC. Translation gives CASSQDGGLAGQFF.

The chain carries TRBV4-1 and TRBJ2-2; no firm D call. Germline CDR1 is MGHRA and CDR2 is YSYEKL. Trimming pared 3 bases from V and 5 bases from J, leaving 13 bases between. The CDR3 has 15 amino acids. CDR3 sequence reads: CASSHIVAATGELFF. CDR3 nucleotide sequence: TGCGCCAGCAGCCATATCGTGGCGGCTACCGGGGAGCTGTTTTTT.

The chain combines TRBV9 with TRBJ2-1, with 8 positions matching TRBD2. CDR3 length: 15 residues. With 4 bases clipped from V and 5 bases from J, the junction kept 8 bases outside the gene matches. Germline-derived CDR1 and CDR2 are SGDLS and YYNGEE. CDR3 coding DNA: TGTGCCAGCAGCCCCCCTCGCGGGGGGAACAATGAGCAGTTCTTC. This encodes CASSPPRGGNNEQFF.

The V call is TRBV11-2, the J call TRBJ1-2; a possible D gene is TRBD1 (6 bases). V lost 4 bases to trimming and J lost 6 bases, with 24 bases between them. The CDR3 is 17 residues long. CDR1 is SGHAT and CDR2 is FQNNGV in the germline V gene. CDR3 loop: CASSSLRTGLRSDGYTF. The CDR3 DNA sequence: TGTGCCAGCAGCTCGCTCAGAACAGGGCTGCGTTCGGATGGCTACACCTTC.

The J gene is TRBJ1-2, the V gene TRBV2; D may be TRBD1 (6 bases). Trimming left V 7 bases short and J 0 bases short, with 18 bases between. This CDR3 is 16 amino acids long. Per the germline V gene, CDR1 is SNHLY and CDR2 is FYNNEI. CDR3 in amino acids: CASTQNQGLSNYGYTF. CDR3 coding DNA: TGTGCCAGCACTCAAAATCAGGGGTTATCTAACTATGGCTACACCTTC.

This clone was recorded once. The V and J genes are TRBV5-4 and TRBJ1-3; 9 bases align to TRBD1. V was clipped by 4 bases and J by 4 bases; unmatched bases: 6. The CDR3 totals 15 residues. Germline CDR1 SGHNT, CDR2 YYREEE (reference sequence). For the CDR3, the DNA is TGTGCCAGCAGCCCGGGACAGGGCTCCGGAAACACCATATATTTT. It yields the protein CASSPGQGSGNTIYF. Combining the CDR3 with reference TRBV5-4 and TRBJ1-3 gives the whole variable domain ETGVTQSPTHLIKTRGQQVTLRCSSQSGHNTVSWYQQALGQGPQFIFQYYREEENGRGNFPPRFSGLQFPNYSSELNVNALELDDSALYLCASSPGQGSGNTIYFGEGSWLTVV.

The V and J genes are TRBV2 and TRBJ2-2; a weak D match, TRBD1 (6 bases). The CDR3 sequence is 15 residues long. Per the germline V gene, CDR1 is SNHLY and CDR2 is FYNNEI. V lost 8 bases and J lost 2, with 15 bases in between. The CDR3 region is CASVFGGVNTGELFF. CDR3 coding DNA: TGTGCCAGCGTATTTGGGGGCGTTAACACCGGGGAGCTGTTTTTT.

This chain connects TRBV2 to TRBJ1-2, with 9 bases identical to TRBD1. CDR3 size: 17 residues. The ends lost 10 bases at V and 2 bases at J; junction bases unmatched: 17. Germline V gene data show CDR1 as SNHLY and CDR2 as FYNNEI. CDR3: CAILQGAQSGANYGYTF. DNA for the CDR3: TGTGCCATACTACAGGGGGCGCAGAGTGGGGCCAACTATGGCTACACCTTC.

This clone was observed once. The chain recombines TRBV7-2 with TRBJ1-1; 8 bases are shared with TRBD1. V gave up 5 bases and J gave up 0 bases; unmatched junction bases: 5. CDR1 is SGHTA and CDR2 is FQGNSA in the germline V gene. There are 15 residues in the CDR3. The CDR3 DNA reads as TGTGCCAGCAGCCTCGGACAGGGAGTGAACACTGAAGCTTTCTTT. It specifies CASSLGQGVNTEAFF.

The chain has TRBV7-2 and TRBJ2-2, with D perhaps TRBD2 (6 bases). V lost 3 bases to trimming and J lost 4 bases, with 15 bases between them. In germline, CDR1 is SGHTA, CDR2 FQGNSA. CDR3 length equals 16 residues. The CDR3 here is CASSFTQAGGTGELFF. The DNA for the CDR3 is TGTGCCAGCAGCTTTACTCAAGCGGGCGGCACCGGGGAGCTGTTTTTT.

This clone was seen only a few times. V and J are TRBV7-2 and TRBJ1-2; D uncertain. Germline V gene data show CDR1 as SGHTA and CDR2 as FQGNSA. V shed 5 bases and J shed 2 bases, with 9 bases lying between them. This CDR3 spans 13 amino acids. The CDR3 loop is CASSPQRNYGYTF. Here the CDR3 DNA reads TGTGCCAGCAGCCCCCAGCGAAACTATGGCTACACCTTC.

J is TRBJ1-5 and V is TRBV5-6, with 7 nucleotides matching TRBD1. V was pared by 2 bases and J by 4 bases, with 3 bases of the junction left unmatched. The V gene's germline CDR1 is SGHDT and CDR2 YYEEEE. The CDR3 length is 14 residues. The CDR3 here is CASSFRDRNQPQHF. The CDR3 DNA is TGTGCCAGCAGCTTCCGGGACAGAAATCAGCCCCAGCATTTT. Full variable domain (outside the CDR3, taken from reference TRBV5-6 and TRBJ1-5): DAGVTQSPTHLIKTRGQQVTLRCSPKSGHDTVSWYQQALGQGPQFIFQYYEEEERQRGNFPDRFSGHQFPNYSSELNVNALLLGDSALYLCASSFRDRNQPQHFGDGTRLSIL.

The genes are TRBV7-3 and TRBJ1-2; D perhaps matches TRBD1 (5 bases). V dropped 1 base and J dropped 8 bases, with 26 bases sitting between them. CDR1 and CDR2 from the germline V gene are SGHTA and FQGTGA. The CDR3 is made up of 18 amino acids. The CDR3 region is CASSLRRRVAVWRGGYTF. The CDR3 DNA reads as TGTGCCAGCAGCTTAAGAAGGCGGGTGGCAGTGTGGCGGGGGGGCTACACCTTC.

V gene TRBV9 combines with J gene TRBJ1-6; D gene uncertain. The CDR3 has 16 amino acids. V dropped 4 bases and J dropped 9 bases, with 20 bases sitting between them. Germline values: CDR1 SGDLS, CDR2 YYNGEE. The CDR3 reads CASSPRSAGPISPLHF. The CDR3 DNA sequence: TGTGCCAGCAGCCCCCGATCGGCGGGCCCCATTTCACCCCTCCACTTT.

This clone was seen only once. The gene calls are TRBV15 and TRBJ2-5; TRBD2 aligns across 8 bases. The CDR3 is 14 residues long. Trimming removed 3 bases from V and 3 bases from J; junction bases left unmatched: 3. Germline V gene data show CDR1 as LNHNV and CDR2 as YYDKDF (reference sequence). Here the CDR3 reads CATSRDSGKETQYF. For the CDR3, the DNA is TGTGCCACCAGCAGGGATAGCGGGAAAGAGACCCAGTACTTC.